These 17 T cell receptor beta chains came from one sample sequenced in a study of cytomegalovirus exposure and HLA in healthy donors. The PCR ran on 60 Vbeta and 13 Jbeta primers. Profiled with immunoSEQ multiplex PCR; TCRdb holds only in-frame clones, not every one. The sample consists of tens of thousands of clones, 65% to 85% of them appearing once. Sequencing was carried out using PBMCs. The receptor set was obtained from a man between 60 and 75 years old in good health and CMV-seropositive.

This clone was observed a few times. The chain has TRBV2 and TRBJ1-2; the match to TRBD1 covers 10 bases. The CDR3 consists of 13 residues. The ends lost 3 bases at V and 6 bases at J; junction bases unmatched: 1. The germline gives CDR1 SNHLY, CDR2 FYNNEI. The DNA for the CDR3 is TGTGCCAGCAGTGAGGGGACAGGGGATGGCTACACCTTC. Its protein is CASSEGTGDGYTF.

CDR3 in amino acids: CASSLRGGHRTDTQYF. In DNA, the CDR3 is TGTGCCAGCAGTTTACGCGGGGGCCACCGCACAGATACGCAGTATTTT. The chain uses TRBV27 and TRBJ2-3; weak D call: TRBD2 (7 bases). CDR1 MNHEY and CDR2 SMNVEV come from the germline V gene (reference sequence). V was shortened by 2 bases and J by 1 base, with 13 bases between the two germline ends. The CDR3 loop spans 16 amino acids.

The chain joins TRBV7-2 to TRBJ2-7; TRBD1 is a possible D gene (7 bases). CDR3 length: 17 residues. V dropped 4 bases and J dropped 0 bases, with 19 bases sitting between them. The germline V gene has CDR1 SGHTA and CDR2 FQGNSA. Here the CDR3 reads CASSSPQGGVSSYEQYF. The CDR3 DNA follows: TGTGCCAGCAGCTCCCCGCAGGGGGGCGTTAGCTCCTACGAGCAGTACTTC.

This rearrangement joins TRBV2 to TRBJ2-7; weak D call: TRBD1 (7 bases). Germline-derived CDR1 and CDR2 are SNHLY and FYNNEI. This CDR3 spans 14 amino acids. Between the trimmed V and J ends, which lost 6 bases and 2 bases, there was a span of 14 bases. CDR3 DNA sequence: TGTGCCAGCAGGAGGGAGGACAGGACCTACGAGCAGTACTTC. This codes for CASRREDRTYEQYF.

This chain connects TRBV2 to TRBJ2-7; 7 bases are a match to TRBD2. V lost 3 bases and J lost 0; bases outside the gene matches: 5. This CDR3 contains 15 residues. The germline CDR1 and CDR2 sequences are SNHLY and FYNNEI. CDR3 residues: CASSEELANSYEQYF. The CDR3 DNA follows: TGTGCCAGCAGTGAGGAACTAGCGAACTCCTACGAGCAGTACTTC.

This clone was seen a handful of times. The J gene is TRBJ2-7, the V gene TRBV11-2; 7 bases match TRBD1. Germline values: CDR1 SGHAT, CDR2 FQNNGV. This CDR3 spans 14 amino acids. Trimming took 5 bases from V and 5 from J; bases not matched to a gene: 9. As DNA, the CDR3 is TGTGCCAGCAGCCAAGTCGACAGGGCCCACGAGCAGTACTTC. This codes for CASSQVDRAHEQYF.

The CDR3 reads CASSLGDSPYLGYTF. CDR3 DNA: TGCGCCAGCAGCTTGGGGGACAGTCCCTACCTTGGCTACACCTTC. The rearrangement links TRBV5-1 to TRBJ1-2; the match to TRBD1 covers 7 bases. Germline values: CDR1 SGHRS, CDR2 YFSETQ. The CDR3 totals 15 residues. V lost 0 bases to trimming and J lost 7 bases; unmatched junction nucleotides: 9.

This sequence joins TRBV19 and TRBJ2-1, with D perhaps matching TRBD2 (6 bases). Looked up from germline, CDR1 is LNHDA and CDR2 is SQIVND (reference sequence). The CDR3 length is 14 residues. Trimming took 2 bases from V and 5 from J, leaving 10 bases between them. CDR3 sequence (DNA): TGTGCCAGTAGTATACGGGGGAGGCACAATGAGCAGTTCTTC. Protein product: CASSIRGRHNEQFF.

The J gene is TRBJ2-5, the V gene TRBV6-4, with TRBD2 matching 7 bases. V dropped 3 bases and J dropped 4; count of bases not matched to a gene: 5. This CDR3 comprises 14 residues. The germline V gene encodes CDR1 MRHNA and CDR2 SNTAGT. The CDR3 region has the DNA TGTGCCAGCAGTGAGGGGGGGAACGGAGAGACCCAGTACTTC. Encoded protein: CASSEGGNGETQYF.

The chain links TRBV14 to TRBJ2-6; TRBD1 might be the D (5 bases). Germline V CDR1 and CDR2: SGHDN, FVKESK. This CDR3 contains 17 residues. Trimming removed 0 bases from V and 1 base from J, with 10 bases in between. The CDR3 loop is CASSQEGAASGANVLTF. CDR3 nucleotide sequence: TGTGCCAGCAGCCAAGAAGGGGCAGCATCTGGGGCCAACGTCCTGACTTTC.

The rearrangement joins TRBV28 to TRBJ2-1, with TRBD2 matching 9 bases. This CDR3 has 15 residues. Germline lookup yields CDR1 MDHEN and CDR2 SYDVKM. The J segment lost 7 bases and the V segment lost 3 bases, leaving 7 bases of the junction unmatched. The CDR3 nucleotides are TGTGCCAGCAGTTTCCCTAGCGGGGCGGAAAATGAGCAGTTCTTC. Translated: CASSFPSGAENEQFF.

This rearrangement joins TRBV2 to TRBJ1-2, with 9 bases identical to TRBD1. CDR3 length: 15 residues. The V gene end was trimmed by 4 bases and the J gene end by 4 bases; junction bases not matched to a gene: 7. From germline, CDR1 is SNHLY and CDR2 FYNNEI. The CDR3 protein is CASSVFKGQGYGYTF. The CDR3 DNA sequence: TGTGCCAGCAGTGTATTTAAGGGACAGGGCTATGGCTACACCTTC. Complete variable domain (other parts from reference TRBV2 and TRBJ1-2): EPEVTQTPSHQVTQMGQEVILRCVPISNHLYFYWYRQILGQKVEFLVSFYNNEISEKSEIFDDQFSVERPDGSNFTLKIRSTKLEDSAMYFCASSVFKGQGYGYTFGSGTRLTVV.

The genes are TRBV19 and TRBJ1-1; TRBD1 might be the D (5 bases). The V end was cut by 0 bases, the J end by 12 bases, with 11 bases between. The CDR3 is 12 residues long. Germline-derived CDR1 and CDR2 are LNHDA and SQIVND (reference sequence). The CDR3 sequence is CASSIDRGMTFF. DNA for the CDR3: TGTGCCAGTAGTATAGATCGGGGGATGACTTTCTTT.

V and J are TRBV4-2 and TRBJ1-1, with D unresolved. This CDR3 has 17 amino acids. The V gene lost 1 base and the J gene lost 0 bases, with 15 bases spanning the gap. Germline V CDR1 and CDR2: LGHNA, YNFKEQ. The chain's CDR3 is CASSQASIAGLNTEAFF. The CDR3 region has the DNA TGTGCCAGCAGCCAAGCATCTATTGCGGGGTTGAACACTGAAGCTTTCTTT.

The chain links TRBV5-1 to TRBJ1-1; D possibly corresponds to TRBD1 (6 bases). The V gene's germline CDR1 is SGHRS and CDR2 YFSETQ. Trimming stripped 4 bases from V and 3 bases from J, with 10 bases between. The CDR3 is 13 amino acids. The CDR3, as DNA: TGCGCCAGCAGCCGACAGGAGTACACTGAAGCTTTCTTT. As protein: CASSRQEYTEAFF.

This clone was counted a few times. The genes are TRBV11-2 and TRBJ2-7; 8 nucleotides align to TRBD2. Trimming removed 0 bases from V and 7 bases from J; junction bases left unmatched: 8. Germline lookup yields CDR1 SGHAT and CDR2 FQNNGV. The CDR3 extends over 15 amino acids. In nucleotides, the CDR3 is TGTGCCAGCAGCTTAGAACTAGCGGTTGGGTTGGAGCAGTACTTC. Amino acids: CASSLELAVGLEQYF. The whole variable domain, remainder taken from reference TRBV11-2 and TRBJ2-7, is EAGVAQSPRYKIIEKRQSVAFWCNPISGHATLYWYQQILGQGPKLLIQFQNNGVVDDSQLPKDRFSAERLKGVDSTLKIQPAKLEDSAVYLCASSLELAVGLEQYFGPGTRLTVT.

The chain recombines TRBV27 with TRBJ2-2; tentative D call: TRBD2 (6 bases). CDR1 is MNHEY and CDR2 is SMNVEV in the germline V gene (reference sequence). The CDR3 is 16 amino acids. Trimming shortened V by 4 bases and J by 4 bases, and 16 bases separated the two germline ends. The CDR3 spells CASSSPRVGGTGELFF. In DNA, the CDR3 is TGTGCCAGCAGTTCCCCTCGCGTCGGGGGCACCGGGGAGCTGTTTTTT.